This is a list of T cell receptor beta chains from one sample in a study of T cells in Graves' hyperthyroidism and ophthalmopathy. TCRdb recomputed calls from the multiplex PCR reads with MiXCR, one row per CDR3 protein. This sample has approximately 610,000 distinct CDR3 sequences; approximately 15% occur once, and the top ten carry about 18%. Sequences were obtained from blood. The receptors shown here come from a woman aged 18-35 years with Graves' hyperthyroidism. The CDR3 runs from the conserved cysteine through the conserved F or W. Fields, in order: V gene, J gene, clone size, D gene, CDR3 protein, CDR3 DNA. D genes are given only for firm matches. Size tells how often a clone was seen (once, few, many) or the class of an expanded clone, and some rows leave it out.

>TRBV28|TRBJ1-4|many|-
CASSRLLGSNEKLFF
TGTGCCAGCAGTAGACTTCTGGGTTCTAATGAAAAACTGTTTTTT
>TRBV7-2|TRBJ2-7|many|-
CASSYPSYEQYF
TGTGCCAGCAGCTACCCCTCCTACGAGCAGTACTTC
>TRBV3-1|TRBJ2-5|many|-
CASSLYSFQETQYF
TGTGCCAGCAGCCTATACAGCTTCCAAGAGACCCAGTACTTC
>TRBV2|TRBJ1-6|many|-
CASRDKSSYNSPLHF
TGTGCCAGCAGGGACAAGAGCTCCTATAATTCACCCCTCCACTTT
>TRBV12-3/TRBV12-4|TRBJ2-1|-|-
CASRPSGVGEQFF
TGTGCCAGCAGGCCCTCAGGGGTTGGTGAGCAGTTCTTC
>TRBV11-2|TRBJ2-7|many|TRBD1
CASSSLRTRQGEQYEQYF
TGTGCCAGCAGCTCCCTTAGGACACGTCAGGGGGAGCAGTACGAGCAGTACTTC
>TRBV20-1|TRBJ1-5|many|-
CSASGRPGRSNQPQHF
TGCAGTGCTAGTGGGCGGCCAGGTCGTAGCAATCAGCCCCAGCATTTT
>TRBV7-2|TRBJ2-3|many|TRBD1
CASRSSGGTDTQYF
TGTGCCAGCAGATCGTCAGGGGGTACAGATACGCAGTATTTT
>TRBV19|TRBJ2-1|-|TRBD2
CASSIRSSGGDNEQFF
TGTGCCAGTAGTATTCGATCTAGCGGGGGGGACAATGAGCAGTTCTTC
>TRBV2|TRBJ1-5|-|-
CASSGGINQPQHF
TGTGCCAGCAGTGGAGGGATCAATCAGCCCCAGCATTTT
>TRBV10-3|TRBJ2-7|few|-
CAPTGSSYEQYF
TGTGCCCCGACCGGGTCGTCCTACGAGCAGTACTTC
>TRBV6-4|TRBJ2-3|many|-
CASSSERGDTQYF
TGTGCCAGCAGTTCGGAGAGAGGAGATACGCAGTATTTT
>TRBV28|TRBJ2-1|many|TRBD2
CASDQARGRTSGRVIEQFF
TGTGCCAGCGACCAGGCGCGAGGGCGGACTAGCGGGAGGGTGATTGAGCAGTTCTTC
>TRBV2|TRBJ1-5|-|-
CASREGNSNQPQHF
TGTGCCAGCAGGGAAGGAAATAGCAATCAGCCCCAGCATTTT
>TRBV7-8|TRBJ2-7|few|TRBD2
CASSLGPGGLYEQYF
TGTGCCAGCAGCTTAGGACCGGGAGGGCTCTACGAGCAGTACTTC
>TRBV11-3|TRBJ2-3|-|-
CASSLGGKDTQYF
TGTGCCAGCAGCTTGGGGGGAAAAGATACGCAGTATTTT
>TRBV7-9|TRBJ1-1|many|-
CASTLQANTEAFF
TGTGCCAGCACCCTCCAGGCGAACACTGAAGCTTTCTTT
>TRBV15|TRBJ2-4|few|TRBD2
CATSLPGLAENIQYF
TGTGCCACGAGTTTACCGGGACTAGCGGAAAACATTCAGTACTTC
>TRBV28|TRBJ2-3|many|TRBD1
CASSLITGTGVTDTQYF
TGTGCCAGCAGTTTAATAACCGGGACAGGGGTAACAGATACGCAGTATTTT
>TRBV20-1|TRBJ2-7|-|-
CSARVDIYEQYF
TGCAGTGCTAGAGTAGACATCTACGAGCAGTACTTC
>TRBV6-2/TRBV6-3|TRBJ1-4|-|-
CASSYAGVAEKLFF
TGTGCCAGCAGTTATGCAGGGGTTGCCGAAAAACTGTTTTTT
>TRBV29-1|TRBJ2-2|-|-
CSARLNTGELFF
TGCAGCGCCAGGCTAAACACCGGGGAGCTGTTTTTT
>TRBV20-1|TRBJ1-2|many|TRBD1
CSARGDRSGGYTF
TGCAGTGCTAGGGGGGACAGGTCGGGGGGCTACACCTTC
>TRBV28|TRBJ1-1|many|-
CASSRLSRQFTEAFF
TGTGCCAGCAGTCGCTTGAGTAGACAGTTCACTGAAGCTTTCTTT
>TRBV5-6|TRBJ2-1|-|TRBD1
CASSLNRGRDEQFF
TGTGCCAGCAGCTTAAACAGGGGACGGGATGAGCAGTTCTTC